These 8 T cell receptor beta chains came from one sample sequenced in a study of T cells after posttransplantation cyclophosphamide. Sequencing used immunoSEQ multiplex PCR; TCRdb keeps in-frame clones, though not all of them. The data hold about 21,000 clones, with about 98% observed a single time. Sequencing was done on a sample of naive CD8+ T cells sorted from PBMCs. All receptors derive from a man aged 40-49 years in good health, CMV-negative, and a related stem cell transplant donor.

The chain joins TRBV4-2 to TRBJ2-7; 7 bases align to TRBD2. Trimming took 1 base from V and 4 from J; bases not matched to a gene: 10. The CDR3 has 16 amino acids. Germline loops: CDR1 LGHNA, CDR2 YNFKEQ. CDR3 in amino acids: CASSQGAAGTPYEQYF. CDR3 sequence (DNA): TGTGCCAGCAGCCAAGGGGCAGCGGGAACCCCATACGAGCAGTACTTC.

This clone was observed a single time. This chain links TRBV28 with TRBJ2-1, with a possible D match to TRBD2 (6 bases). This CDR3 has 13 residues. V was pared by 8 bases and J by 0 bases, with 8 bases between. Germline V gene data show CDR1 as MDHEN and CDR2 as SYDVKM. CDR3 sequence reads: CASLGGSYNEQFF. In DNA, the CDR3 is TGTGCCAGCCTCGGGGGCTCCTACAATGAGCAGTTCTTC.

The rearrangement links TRBV27 to TRBJ2-5; possibly TRBD1 for D (5 bases). With 0 bases removed from V and 2 bases from J, the gap between germline ends came to 7 bases. The CDR3 spans 14 residues. Germline CDR1 reads MNHEY; CDR2 reads SMNVEV (reference sequence). CDR3 DNA sequence: TGTGCCAGCAGTTTATCACAGGAACAAGAGACCCAGTACTTC. Amino acids: CASSLSQEQETQYF.

In DNA, the CDR3 is TGTGCCAGCAGCGCGGACTACGAGCAGTACTTC. Its protein product is CASSADYEQYF. This chain connects TRBV11-2 to TRBJ2-7; no clear D gene. Per germline, CDR1 SGHAT and CDR2 FQNNGV. The CDR3 is 11 amino acids. V was trimmed by 5 bases and J by 3 bases, leaving 5 bases between them.

A remark on this clone: An end of the junction does not agree with germline; a read error may underlie this. The V and J genes are TRBV6-6 and TRBJ1-2; weak D call: TRBD1 (5 bases). The CDR3 sequence is 9 residues long. Per the germline V gene, CDR1 is MNHNY and CDR2 is SVGAGI (reference sequence). The CDR3 region has the DNA TGTGCCAGCAGTCCGCAGGGACTCTTC. Protein sequence: CASSPQGLF.

The rearrangement joins TRBV19 to TRBJ1-2, with 7 bases identical to TRBD1. The CDR3 consists of 14 residues. Unmatched junction bases numbered 6, after V lost 7 bases and J lost 1 base. CDR1 is LNHDA and CDR2 is SQIVND in the germline V gene (reference sequence). The CDR3 loop is CASTQGVGNYGYTF. CDR3 DNA sequence: TGTGCCAGTACTCAGGGGGTCGGTAACTATGGCTACACCTTC.

The chain's CDR3 is CATTGQGVDEQFF. DNA for the CDR3: TGTGCCACCACGGGACAGGGGGTGGATGAGCAGTTCTTC. This chain joins TRBV19 and TRBJ2-1; 11 bases align to TRBD1. The CDR3 contains 13 residues. The germline gives CDR1 LNHDA, CDR2 SQIVND (reference sequence). Losses at the gene ends were 10 bases for V and 8 bases for J; bases not matched to a gene: 7.

V usage is TRBV28 and J usage is TRBJ1-3; no firm D call. This CDR3 has 14 amino acids. V shed 8 bases and J shed 0 bases, with 11 bases lying between them. Germline V CDR1 and CDR2: MDHEN, SYDVKM. As DNA, the CDR3 is TGTGCCAGCGGGGAGGCGAGCTCTGGAAACACCATATATTTT. It translates to CASGEASSGNTIYF.